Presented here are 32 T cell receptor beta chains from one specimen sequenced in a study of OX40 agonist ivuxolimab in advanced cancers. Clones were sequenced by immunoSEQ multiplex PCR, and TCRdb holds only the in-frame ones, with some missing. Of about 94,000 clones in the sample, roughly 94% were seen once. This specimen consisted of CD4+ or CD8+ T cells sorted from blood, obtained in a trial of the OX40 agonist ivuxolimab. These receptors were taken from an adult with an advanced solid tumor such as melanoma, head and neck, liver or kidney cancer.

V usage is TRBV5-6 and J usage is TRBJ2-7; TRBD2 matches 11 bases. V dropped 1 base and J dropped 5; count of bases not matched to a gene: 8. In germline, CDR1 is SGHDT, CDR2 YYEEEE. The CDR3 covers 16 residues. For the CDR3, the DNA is TGTGCCAGCAGCTTGTTTACTAGCGGGGGTGAGCACGAGCAGTACTTC. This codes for CASSLFTSGGEHEQYF.

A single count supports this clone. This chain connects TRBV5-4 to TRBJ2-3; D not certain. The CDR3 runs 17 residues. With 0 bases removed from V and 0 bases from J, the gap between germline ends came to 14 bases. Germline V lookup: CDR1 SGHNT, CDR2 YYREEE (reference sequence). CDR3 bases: TGTGCCAGCAGCTTGGGGTATATTGCCTCTAGCACAGATACGCAGTATTTT. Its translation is CASSLGYIASSTDTQYF.

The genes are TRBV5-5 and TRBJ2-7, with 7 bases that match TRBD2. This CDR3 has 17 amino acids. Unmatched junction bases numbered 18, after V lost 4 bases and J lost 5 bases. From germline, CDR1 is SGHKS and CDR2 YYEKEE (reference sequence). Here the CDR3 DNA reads TGTGCCAGCAGCCGAACCATCGGGGGGAGCGGGGAAGACGAGCAGTACTTC. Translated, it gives CASSRTIGGSGEDEQYF. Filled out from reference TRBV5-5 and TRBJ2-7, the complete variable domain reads DAGVTQSPTHLIKTRGQQVTLRCSPISGHKSVSWYQQVLGQGPQFIFQYYEKEERGRGNFPDRFSARQFPNYSSELNVNALLLGDSALYLCASSRTIGGSGEDEQYFGPGTRLTVT.

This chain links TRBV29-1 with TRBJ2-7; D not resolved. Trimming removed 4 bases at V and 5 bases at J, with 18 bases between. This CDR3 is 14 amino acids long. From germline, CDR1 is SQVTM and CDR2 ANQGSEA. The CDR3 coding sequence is TGCAGCGTTGGTCGGACGGCCCCAGGTGACGAGCAGTACTTC. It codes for CSVGRTAPGDEQYF.

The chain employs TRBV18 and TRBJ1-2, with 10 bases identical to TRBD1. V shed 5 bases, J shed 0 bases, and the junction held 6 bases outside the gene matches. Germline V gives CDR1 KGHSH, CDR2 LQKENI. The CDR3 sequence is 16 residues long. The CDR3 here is CASSSGTGVANYGYTF. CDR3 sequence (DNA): TGTGCCAGCTCATCCGGGACAGGGGTTGCTAACTATGGCTACACCTTC.

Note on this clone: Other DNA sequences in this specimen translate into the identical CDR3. The CDR3 sequence: CASSEETQYF. As DNA, the CDR3 is TGTGCCAGCAGTGAAGAGACCCAGTACTTC. The chain recombines TRBV28 with TRBJ2-5; D is unclear. V lost 5 bases, J lost 3 bases, and 1 base lay in between. Germline V gene lookup returns CDR1 MDHEN and CDR2 SYDVKM. The CDR3 has 10 amino acids.

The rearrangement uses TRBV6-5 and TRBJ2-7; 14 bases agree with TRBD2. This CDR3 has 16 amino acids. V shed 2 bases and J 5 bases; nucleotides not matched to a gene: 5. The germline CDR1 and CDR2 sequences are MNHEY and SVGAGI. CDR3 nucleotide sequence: TGTGCCAGCAGTTACCCGGGACTAGCGGGAGCCCACGAGCAGTACTTC. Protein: CASSYPGLAGAHEQYF.

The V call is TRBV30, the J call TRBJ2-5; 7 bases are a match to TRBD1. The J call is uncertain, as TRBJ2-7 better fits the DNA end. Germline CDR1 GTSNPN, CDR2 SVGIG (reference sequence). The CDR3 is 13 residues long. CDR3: CAWNRQGSSEQYF. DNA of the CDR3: TGTGCCTGGAATCGACAGGGCAGTAGCGAGCAGTACTTC.

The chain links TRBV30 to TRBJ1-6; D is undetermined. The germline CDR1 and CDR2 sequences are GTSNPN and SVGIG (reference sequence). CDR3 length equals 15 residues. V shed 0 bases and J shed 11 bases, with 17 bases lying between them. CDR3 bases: TGTGCCTGGAGTGTACACGCAGGTCGAACGGCACCCCTCCACTTT. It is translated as CAWSVHAGRTAPLHF.

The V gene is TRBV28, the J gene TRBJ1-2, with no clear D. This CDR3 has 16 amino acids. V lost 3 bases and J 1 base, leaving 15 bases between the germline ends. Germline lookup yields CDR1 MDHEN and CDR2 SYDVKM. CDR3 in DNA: TGTGCCAGCAGTTTTCAAGTTCCCCCCGGTAACTATGGCTACACCTTC. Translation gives CASSFQVPPGNYGYTF.

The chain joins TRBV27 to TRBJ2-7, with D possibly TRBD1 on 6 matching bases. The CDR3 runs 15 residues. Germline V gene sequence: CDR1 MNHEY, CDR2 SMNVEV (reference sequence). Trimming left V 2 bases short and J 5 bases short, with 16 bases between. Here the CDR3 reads CASSLHAGVYDEQYF. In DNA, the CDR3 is TGTGCCAGCAGTTTACACGCAGGGGTATATGACGAGCAGTACTTC.

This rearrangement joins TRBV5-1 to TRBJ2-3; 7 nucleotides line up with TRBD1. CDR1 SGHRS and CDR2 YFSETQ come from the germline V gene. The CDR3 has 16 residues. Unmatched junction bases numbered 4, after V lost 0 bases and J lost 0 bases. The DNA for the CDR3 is TGCGCCAGCAGCTTGGGCCGGGACAGTAGCACAGATACGCAGTATTTT. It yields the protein CASSLGRDSSTDTQYF.

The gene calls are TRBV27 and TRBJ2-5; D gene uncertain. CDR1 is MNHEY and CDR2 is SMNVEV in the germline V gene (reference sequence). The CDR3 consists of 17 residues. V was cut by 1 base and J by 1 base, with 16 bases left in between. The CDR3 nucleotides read TGTGCCAGCAGTTTATATGTATGGCGGACCCTCCAAGAGACCCAGTACTTC. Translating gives CASSLYVWRTLQETQYF.

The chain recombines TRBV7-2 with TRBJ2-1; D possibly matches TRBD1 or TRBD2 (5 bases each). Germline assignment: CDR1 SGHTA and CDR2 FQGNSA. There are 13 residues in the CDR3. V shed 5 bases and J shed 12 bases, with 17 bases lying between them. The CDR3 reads CASSQSTLRGQFF. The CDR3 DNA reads TGTGCCAGCAGCCAAAGCACTCTGAGGGGGCAGTTCTTC.

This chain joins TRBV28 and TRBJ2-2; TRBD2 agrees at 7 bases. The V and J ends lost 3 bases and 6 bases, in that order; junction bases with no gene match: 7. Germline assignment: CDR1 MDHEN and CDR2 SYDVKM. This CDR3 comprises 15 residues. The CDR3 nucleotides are TGTGCCAGCAGTTTGGGCGGGAGCCCCGCCGGGGAGCTGTTTTTT. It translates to CASSLGGSPAGELFF.

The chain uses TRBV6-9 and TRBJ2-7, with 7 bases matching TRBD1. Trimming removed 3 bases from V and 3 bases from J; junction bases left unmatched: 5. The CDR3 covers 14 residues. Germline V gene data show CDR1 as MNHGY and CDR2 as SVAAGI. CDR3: CASSYLRDSYEQYF. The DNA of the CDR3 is TGTGCCAGCAGTTACCTTCGGGACAGCTACGAGCAGTACTTC.

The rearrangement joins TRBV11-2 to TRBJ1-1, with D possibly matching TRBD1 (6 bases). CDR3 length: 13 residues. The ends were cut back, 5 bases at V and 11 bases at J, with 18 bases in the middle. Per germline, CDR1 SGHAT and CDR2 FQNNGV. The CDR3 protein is CASSQLRGAGAFF. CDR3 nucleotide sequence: TGTGCCAGCAGCCAACTCCGGGGGGCGGGTGCTTTCTTT. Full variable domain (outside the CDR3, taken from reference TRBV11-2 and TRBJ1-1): EAGVAQSPRYKIIEKRQSVAFWCNPISGHATLYWYQQILGQGPKLLIQFQNNGVVDDSQLPKDRFSAERLKGVDSTLKIQPAKLEDSAVYLCASSQLRGAGAFFGQGTRLTVV.

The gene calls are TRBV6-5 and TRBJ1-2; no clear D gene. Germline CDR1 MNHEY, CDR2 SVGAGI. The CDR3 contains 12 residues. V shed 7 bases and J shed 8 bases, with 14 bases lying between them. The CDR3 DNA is TGTGCCAGCACCCGGGCCGCGGGGGGCTACACCTTC. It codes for CASTRAAGGYTF.

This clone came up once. The CDR3 region has the DNA TGTGCCAGCAGCTTGCCCGCAGGTAACTCTGGAAACACCATATATTTT. Translated, it gives CASSLPAGNSGNTIYF. This chain links TRBV5-6 with TRBJ1-3; D gene uncertain. The V end lost 1 base, the J end lost 0 bases, and 11 bases lay between the germline ends. Germline V gene sequence: CDR1 SGHDT, CDR2 YYEEEE. This CDR3 has 16 residues.

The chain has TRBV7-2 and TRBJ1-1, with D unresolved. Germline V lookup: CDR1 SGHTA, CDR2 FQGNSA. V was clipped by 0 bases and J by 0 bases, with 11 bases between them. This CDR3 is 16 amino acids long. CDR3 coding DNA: TGTGCCAGCAGCTTAGCCATATGGACGGTGAACACTGAAGCTTTCTTT. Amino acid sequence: CASSLAIWTVNTEAFF.

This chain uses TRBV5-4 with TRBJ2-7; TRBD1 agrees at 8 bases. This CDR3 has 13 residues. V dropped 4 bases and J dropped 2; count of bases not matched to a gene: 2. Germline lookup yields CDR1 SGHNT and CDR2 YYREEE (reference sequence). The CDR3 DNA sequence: TGTGCCAGCAGCGCAGGGGGCCCCTACGAGCAGTACTTC. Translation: CASSAGGPYEQYF.

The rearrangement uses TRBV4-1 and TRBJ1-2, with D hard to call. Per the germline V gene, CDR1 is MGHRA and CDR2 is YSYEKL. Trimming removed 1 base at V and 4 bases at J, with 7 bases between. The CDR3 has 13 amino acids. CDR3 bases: TGCGCCAGCAGCCAAGTGGCCTCCTATGGCTACACCTTC. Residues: CASSQVASYGYTF.

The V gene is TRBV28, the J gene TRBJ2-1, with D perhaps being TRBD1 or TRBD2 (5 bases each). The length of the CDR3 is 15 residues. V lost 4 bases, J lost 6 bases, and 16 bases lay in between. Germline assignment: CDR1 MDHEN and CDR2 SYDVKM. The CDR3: CASSSPRAGSNEQFF. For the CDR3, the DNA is TGTGCCAGCAGTTCCCCCCGGGCAGGGAGCAATGAGCAGTTCTTC.

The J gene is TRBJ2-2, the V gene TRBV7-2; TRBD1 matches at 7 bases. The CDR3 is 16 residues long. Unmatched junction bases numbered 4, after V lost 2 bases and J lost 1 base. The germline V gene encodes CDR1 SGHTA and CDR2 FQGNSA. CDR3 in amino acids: CASSLFRTGNTGELFF. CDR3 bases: TGTGCCAGCAGCTTATTTAGGACAGGGAACACCGGGGAGCTGTTTTTT.

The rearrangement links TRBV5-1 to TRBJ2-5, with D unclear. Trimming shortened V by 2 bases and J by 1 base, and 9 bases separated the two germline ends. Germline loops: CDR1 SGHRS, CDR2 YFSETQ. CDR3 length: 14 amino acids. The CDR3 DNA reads TGCGCCAGCAGCTTCCCGGACCTCCAAGAGACCCAGTACTTC. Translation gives CASSFPDLQETQYF.

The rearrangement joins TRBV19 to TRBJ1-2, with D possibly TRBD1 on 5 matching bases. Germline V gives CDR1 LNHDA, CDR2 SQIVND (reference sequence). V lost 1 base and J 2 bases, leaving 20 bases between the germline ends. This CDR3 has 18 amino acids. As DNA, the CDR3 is TGTGCCAGTAGTATAGTTTCCAGGGCGTACGGGGCAAACTATGGCTACACCTTC. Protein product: CASSIVSRAYGANYGYTF.

CDR3 bases: TGTGCCAGCAGTTTAGACGGAGCTAACTATGGCTACACCTTC. Protein sequence: CASSLDGANYGYTF. V and J are TRBV6-5 and TRBJ1-2; D call uncertain. CDR1 is MNHEY and CDR2 is SVGAGI in the germline V gene. Between the trimmed V and J ends, which lost 4 bases and 0 bases, there was a span of 9 bases. The CDR3 covers 14 residues.

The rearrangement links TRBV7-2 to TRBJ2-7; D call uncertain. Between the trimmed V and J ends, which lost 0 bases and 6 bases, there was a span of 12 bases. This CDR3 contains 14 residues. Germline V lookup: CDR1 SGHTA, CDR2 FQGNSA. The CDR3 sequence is CASSLARWRGEQYF. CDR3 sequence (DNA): TGTGCCAGCAGCTTAGCGCGTTGGCGCGGCGAGCAGTACTTC.

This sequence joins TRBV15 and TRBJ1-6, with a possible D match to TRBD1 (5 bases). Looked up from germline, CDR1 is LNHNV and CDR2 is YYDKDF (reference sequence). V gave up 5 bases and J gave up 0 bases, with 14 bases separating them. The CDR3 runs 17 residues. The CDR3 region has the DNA TGTGCCACCAGCCTCCGGACACGGAGCTCCTATAATTCACCCCTCCACTTT. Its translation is CATSLRTRSSYNSPLHF.

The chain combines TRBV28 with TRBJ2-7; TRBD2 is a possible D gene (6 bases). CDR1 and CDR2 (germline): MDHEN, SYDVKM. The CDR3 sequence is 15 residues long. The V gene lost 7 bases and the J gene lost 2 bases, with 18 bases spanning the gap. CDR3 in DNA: TGTGCCAGCACCCCCCCCGGGGGTCGAACCTACGAGCAGTACTTC. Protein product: CASTPPGGRTYEQYF.

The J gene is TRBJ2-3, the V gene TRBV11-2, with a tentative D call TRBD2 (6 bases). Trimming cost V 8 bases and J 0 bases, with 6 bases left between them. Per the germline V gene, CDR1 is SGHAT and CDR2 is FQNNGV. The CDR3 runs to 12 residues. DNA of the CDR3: TGTGCCAGCGGGACTAGCACAGATACGCAGTATTTT. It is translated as CASGTSTDTQYF.

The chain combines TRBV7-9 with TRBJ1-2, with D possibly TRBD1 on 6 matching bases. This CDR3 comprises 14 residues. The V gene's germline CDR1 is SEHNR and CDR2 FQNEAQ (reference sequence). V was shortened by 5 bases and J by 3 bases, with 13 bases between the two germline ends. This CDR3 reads CASSQPGHDYGYTF. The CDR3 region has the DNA TGTGCCAGCAGCCAACCGGGACATGACTATGGCTACACCTTC.